What follows are 14 T cell receptor beta chains derived from one specimen sequenced in a study of blood T cells in healthy people across ages. A sample-barcoded 5' primer and a J-beta primer mix were used in a second PCR of about 6 to 11 cycles. TCRdb processed the 5' RACE reads anew with MiXCR; each CDR3 protein has one entry. The data hold 650,000 to 700,000 distinct CDR3 sequences, with about a third observed a single time. The sample comprised blood. The receptor source for this set is an elderly woman in good health.

This clonotype was observed a few times. The junction departs from the called germline gene at one end, perhaps through a read error. J is TRBJ2-5 and V is TRBV5-1; 15 bases are a match to TRBD2. The CDR3 is 17 amino acids. Germline lookup yields CDR1 SGHRS and CDR2 YFSETQ. Here the CDR3 DNA reads TGCGCCTGCAGCATAGGGACTAGCGGGGGGTACCAAGAGACCCAGTACTTC. Translating gives CACSIGTSGGYQETQYF.

The sample holds many counts of this clonotype. The chain has TRBV20-1 and TRBJ1-5, with D tentatively TRBD1 (6 bases). Germline V gene data show CDR1 as DFQATT and CDR2 as SNEGSKA (reference sequence). The CDR3 totals 15 residues. Trimming pared 6 bases from V and 0 bases from J, leaving 15 bases between. The CDR3 nucleotides read TGCAGTGCCCCGTGGGGGGGCGGTAGCAATCAGCCCCAGCATTTT. It translates to CSAPWGGGSNQPQHF.

This clonotype was found many times. The chain couples TRBV20-1 to TRBJ2-3; 9 positions agree with TRBD2. Per the germline V gene, CDR1 is DFQATT and CDR2 is SNEGSKA (reference sequence). This CDR3 is 15 amino acids long. J was trimmed by 2 bases and V by 2 bases; bases with no gene match: 5. The CDR3 is CSARFERGATDTQYF. CDR3 nucleotides: TGCAGTGCTAGATTCGAGCGGGGGGCCACAGATACGCAGTATTTT.

The chain links TRBV7-2 to TRBJ2-5, with D maybe TRBD1 (5 bases). The end of the DNA is better explained by TRBJ2-7, so the J call may be wrong. This CDR3 has 14 amino acids. Germline lookup yields CDR1 SGHTA and CDR2 FQGNSA. The chain's CDR3 is CASSFEIWGFEQYF. In nucleotides, the CDR3 is TGTGCCAGCAGCTTCGAGATCTGGGGCTTCGAGCAGTACTTC.

In this sample, this clonotype turned up a few times. This rearrangement joins TRBV7-2 to TRBJ2-1; tentatively, D is TRBD1 or TRBD2 (5 bases each). Germline V gene sequence: CDR1 SGHTA, CDR2 FQGNSA. V was shortened by 5 bases and J by 6 bases, with 14 bases between the two germline ends. The CDR3 is 14 amino acids. The CDR3 sequence is CASSPRAGTNEQFF. DNA of the CDR3: TGTGCCAGCAGCCCCAGGGCAGGGACCAATGAGCAGTTCTTC.

This clonotype was counted many times. The V gene is TRBV10-3, the J gene TRBJ2-7, with a possible D match to TRBD1 (6 bases). V lost 3 bases and J 7 bases, leaving 16 bases between the germline ends. The length of the CDR3 is 14 residues. Germline lookup yields CDR1 ENHRY and CDR2 SYGVKD. CDR3: CAISDVGGAWEQYF. CDR3 coding DNA: TGTGCCATCAGTGACGTTGGGGGCGCGTGGGAGCAGTACTTC.

The V call is TRBV7-2, the J call TRBJ2-5; 9 nucleotides align to TRBD1. The CDR3 runs to 14 residues. CDR1 and CDR2 (germline): SGHTA, FQGNSA. J was trimmed by 11 bases and V by 3 bases; bases with no gene match: 10. CDR3 DNA sequence: TGTGCCAGCAGCTTGGGACAGGGAGGCAATGAGCAGTACTTC. Amino acid sequence: CASSLGQGGNEQYF.

There are a few counts of this clonotype. Being one base from a much bigger clone, this may be a read error. The chain uses TRBV20-1 and TRBJ2-5, with D unresolved. CDR3 length equals 10 residues. Germline V CDR1 and CDR2: DFQATT, SNEGSKA (reference sequence). The DNA of the CDR3 is TGCAGTGCTAGAAATGAGACCCTGTACTTC. It translates to CSARNETLYF.

The chain carries TRBV7-2 and TRBJ2-3; possibly TRBD1 for D (6 bases). With 2 bases removed from V and 0 bases from J, the gap between germline ends came to 9 bases. Germline V gives CDR1 SGHTA, CDR2 FQGNSA. The CDR3 is 15 amino acids. This chain's CDR3 is CASSLQGISTDTQYF. The CDR3 nucleotides read TGTGCCAGCAGCTTACAGGGGATTAGCACAGATACGCAGTATTTT.

This clonotype was found many times. The V and J genes are TRBV12-3 or TRBV12-4 and TRBJ1-2; a weak D match, TRBD1 (5 bases). CDR3 size: 12 residues. V shed 5 bases and J shed 8 bases, with 12 bases lying between them. This chain's CDR3 is CASSLSGIGYTF. CDR3 coding DNA: TGTGCCAGCAGTCTATCAGGGATAGGCTACACCTTC.

This clonotype was counted at least ten times. The V call is TRBV4-2, the J call TRBJ2-7, with 7 bases aligning to TRBD1. V dropped 0 bases and J dropped 6; count of bases not matched to a gene: 8. Germline CDR1 and CDR2: LGHNA and YNFKEQ. This CDR3 has 15 residues. The CDR3 coding sequence is TGTGCCAGCAGCCAAGATCCCCAGACAGGGTCCGAGCAGTACTTC. The encoded protein is CASSQDPQTGSEQYF.

This clonotype was seen many times. Written as DNA, the CDR3 is TGTGCCAGCAGCCAAGGCCCCGCTTCCAAAAACATTCAGTACTTC. It translates to CASSQGPASKNIQYF. The rearrangement links TRBV3-1 to TRBJ2-4; D gene uncertain. The ends were cut back, 1 base at V and 2 bases at J, with 9 bases in the middle. The CDR3 covers 15 residues. Germline CDR1 LGHDT, CDR2 YNNKEL (reference sequence).

This clonotype was recorded a few times. The V and J genes are TRBV6-1 and TRBJ2-7, with D possibly matching TRBD1 (6 bases). V was shortened by 3 bases and J by 2 bases, with 11 bases between the two germline ends. CDR1 is MNHNS, CDR2 SASEGT, per germline. The CDR3 has 14 amino acids. The CDR3 region has the DNA TGTGCCAGCAGTGAGCAGGGGTCCACCTACGAGCAGTACTTC. This codes for CASSEQGSTYEQYF.

This clonotype has more than one count but fewer than ten. It may be a read error: a sequence one base away is much more abundant. The chain is built from TRBV20-1 and TRBJ2-5; 7 positions agree with TRBD1. Near its end, the DNA agrees better with TRBJ2-7, so the J call may be wrong. The CDR3 consists of 14 residues. The V gene's germline CDR1 is DFQATT and CDR2 SNEGSKA (reference sequence). DNA for the CDR3: TGCAGTACTAGACCCAGGGACAGTCTGTACGAGCAGTACTTC. Its protein is CSTRPRDSLYEQYF.